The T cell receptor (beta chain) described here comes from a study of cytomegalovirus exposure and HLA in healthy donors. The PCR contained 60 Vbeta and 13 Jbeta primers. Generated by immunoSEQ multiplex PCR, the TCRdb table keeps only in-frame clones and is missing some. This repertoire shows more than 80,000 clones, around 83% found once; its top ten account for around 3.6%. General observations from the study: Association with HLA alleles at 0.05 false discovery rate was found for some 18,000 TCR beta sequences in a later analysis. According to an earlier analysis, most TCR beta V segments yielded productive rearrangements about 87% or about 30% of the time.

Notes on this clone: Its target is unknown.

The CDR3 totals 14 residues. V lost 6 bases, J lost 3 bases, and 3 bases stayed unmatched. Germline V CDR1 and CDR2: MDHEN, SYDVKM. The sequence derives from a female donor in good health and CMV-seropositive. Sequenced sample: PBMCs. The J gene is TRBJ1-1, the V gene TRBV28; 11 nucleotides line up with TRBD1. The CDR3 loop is CASRVDRGHTEAFF. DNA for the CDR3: TGTGCCAGCAGAGTGGACAGGGGGCACACTGAAGCTTTCTTT.